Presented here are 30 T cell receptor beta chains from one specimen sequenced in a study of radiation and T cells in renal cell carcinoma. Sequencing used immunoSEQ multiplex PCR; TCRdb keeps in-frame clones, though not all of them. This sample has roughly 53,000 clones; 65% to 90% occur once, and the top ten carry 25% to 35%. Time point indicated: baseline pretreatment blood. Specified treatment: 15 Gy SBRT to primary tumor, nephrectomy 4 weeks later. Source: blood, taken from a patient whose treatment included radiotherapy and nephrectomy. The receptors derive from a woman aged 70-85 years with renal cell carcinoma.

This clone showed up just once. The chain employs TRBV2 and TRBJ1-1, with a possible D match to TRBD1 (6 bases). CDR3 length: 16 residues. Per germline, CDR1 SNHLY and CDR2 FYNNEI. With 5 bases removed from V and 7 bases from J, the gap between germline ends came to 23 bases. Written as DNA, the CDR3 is TGTGCCAGCAGTCCCTATGGGACACTGGGACCTAATGAAGCTTTCTTT. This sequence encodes CASSPYGTLGPNEAFF.

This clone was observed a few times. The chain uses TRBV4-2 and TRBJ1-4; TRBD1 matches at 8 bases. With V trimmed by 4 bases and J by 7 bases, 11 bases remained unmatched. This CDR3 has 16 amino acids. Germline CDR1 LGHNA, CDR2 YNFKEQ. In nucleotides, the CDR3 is TGTGCCAGCAGCCCCACGGACAGGGAAGGGAGTGAAAAACTGTTTTTT. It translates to CASSPTDREGSEKLFF.

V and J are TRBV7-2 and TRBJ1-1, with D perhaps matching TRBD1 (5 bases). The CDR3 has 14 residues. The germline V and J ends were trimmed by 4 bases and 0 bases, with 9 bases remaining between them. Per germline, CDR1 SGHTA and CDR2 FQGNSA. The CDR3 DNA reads TGTGCCAGCAGCTCTAGGACATTGAACACTGAAGCTTTCTTT. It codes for CASSSRTLNTEAFF.

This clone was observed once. CDR3 in DNA: TGTGCCAGCAGTTTTCTAGCGGGGGCCTTGAGCTCCTACAATGAGCAGTTCTTC. It is translated as CASSFLAGALSSYNEQFF. The chain uses TRBV7-9 and TRBJ2-1; 10 bases match TRBD2. Germline V CDR1 and CDR2: SEHNR, FQNEAQ (reference sequence). After removal of 6 bases from V and 0 bases from J, the junction contained 11 bases not matched to a gene. The CDR3 covers 18 residues.

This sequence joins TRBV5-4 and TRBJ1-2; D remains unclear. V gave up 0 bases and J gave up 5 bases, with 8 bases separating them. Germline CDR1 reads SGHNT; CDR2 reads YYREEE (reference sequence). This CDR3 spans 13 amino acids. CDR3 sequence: CASSLDGIYGYTF. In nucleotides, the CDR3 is TGTGCCAGCAGCTTGGACGGAATATATGGCTACACCTTC.

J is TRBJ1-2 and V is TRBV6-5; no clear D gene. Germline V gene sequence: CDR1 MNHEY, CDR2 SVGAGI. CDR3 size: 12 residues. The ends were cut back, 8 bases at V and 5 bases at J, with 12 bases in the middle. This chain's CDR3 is CASYTATYGYTF. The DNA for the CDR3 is TGTGCCAGCTATACGGCCACATATGGCTACACCTTC.

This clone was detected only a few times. CDR3 sequence: CAISGDSYEQYF. The CDR3, as DNA: TGTGCCATCAGTGGGGACAGCTACGAGCAGTACTTC. The chain combines TRBV10-3 with TRBJ2-7; 7 nucleotides align to TRBD1. Germline V gene data show CDR1 as ENHRY and CDR2 as SYGVKD. The CDR3 contains 12 residues. The junction had 0 bases not matched to a gene; V was cut back by 4 bases and J by 3 bases.

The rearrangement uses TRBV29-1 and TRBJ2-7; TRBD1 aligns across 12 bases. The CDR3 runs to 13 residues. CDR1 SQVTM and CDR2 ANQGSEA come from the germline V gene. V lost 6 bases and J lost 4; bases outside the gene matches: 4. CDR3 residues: CSVQGQGAYEQYF. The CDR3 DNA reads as TGCAGCGTGCAGGGACAGGGGGCATACGAGCAGTACTTC.

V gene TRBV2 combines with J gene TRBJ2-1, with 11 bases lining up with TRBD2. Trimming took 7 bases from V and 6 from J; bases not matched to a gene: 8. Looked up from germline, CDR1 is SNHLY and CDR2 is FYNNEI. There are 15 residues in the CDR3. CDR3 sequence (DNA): TGTGCCAGCACCCAAGGAACTAGCGGGGGCAATGAGCAGTTCTTC. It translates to CASTQGTSGGNEQFF.

CDR3: CASSFSPWMDEQFF. The CDR3 DNA sequence: TGTGCCAGCAGTTTTAGTCCCTGGATGGATGAGCAGTTCTTC. This chain uses TRBV28 with TRBJ2-1; D is unresolved. Per the germline V gene, CDR1 is MDHEN and CDR2 is SYDVKM. This CDR3 is 14 amino acids long. The V gene lost 3 bases and the J gene lost 8 bases, with 14 bases spanning the gap.

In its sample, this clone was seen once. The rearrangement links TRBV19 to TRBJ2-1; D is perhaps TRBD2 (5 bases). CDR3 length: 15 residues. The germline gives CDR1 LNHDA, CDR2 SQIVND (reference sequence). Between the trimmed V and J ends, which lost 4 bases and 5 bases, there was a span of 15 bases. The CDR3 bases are TGTGCCAGTAGTAAAAGGACTGCGCGGGACAATGAGCAGTTCTTC. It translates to CASSKRTARDNEQFF.

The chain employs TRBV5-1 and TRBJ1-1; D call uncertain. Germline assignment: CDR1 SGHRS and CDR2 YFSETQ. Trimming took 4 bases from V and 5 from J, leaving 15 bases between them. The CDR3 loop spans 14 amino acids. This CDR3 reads CASSPWEGMTEAFF. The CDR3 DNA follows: TGCGCCAGCAGCCCCTGGGAGGGAATGACTGAAGCTTTCTTT.

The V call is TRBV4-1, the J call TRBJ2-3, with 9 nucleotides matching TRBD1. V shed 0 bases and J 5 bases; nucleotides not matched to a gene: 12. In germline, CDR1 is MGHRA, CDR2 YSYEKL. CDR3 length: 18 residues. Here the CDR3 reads CASSQDSGTGYAGDTQYF. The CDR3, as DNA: TGCGCCAGCAGCCAAGATTCGGGGACAGGGTACGCAGGAGATACGCAGTATTTT.

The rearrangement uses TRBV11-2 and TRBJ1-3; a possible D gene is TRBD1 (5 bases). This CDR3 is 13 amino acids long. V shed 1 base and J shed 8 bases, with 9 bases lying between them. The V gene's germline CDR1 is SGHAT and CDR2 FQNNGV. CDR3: CASSLGLGDTIYF. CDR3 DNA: TGTGCCAGCAGCTTAGGTCTGGGGGACACCATATATTTT.

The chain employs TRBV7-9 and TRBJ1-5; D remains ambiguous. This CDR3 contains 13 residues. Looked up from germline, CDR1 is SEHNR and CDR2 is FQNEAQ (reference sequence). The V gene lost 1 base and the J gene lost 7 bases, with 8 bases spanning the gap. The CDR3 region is CASSLDGQQPQHF. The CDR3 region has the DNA TGTGCCAGCAGCTTAGACGGGCAACAGCCCCAGCATTTT.

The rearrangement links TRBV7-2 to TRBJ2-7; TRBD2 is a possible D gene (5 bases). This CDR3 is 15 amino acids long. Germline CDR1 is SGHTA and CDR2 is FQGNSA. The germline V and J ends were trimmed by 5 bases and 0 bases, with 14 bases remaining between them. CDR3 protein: CASSLDSTISYEQYF. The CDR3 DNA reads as TGTGCCAGCAGCCTCGACTCGACTATCTCCTACGAGCAGTACTTC.

Here the CDR3 DNA reads TGCGCCAGCACCACGGGACAGGGTTACACCGGGGAGCTGTTTTTT. It codes for CASTTGQGYTGELFF. The chain carries TRBV5-1 and TRBJ2-2, with 9 bases identical to TRBD1. Germline CDR1 SGHRS, CDR2 YFSETQ. CDR3 length: 15 amino acids. V lost 6 bases, J lost 3 bases, and 6 bases stayed unmatched.

The CDR3 region is CASSRAGQKAETQYF. In DNA form, the CDR3 reads TGTGCCAGCAGCCGAGCGGGCCAAAAAGCAGAGACCCAGTACTTC. The rearrangement uses TRBV5-8 and TRBJ2-5; D perhaps matches TRBD2 (6 bases). The CDR3 runs 15 residues. Germline V gene data show CDR1 as SGHTS and CDR2 as YDEGEE. Between the trimmed V and J ends, which lost 4 bases and 4 bases, there was a span of 17 bases.

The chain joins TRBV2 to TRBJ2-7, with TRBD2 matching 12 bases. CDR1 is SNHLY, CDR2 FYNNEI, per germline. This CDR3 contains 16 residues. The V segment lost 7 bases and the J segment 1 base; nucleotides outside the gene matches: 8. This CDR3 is CASTGTSGPPSYEQYF. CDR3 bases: TGTGCCAGCACCGGGACTAGCGGGCCCCCTTCCTACGAGCAGTACTTC. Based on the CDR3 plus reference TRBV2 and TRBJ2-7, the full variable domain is EPEVTQTPSHQVTQMGQEVILRCVPISNHLYFYWYRQILGQKVEFLVSFYNNEISEKSEIFDDQFSVERPDGSNFTLKIRSTKLEDSAMYFCASTGTSGPPSYEQYFGPGTRLTVT.

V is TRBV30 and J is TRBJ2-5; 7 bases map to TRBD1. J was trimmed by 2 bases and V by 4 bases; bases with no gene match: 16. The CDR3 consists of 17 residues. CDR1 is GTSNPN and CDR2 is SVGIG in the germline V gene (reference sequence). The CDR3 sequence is CAWKGAHSFLPQETQYF. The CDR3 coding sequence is TGTGCCTGGAAGGGGGCTCACTCCTTTTTACCTCAAGAGACCCAGTACTTC.

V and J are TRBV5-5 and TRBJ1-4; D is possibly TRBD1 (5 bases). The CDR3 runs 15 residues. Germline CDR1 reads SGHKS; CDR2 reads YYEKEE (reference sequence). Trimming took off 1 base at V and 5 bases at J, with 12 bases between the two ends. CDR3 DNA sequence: TGTGCCAGCAGCTTGCAGGGACCATTCAATGAAAAACTGTTTTTT. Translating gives CASSLQGPFNEKLFF.

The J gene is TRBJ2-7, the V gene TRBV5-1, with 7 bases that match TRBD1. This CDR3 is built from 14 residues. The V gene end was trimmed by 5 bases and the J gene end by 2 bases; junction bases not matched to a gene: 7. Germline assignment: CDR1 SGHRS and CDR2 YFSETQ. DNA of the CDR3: TGCGCCAGCAGGTCCGGGACAGATGCCTACGAGCAGTACTTC. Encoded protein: CASRSGTDAYEQYF.

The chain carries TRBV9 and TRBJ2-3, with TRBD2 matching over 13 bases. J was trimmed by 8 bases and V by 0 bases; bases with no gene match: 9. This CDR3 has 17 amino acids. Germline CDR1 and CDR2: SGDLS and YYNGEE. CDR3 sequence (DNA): TGTGCCAGCAGCGTAGGAACTAGCGGGGGGGACTGGGCTACGCAGTATTTT. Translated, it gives CASSVGTSGGDWATQYF.

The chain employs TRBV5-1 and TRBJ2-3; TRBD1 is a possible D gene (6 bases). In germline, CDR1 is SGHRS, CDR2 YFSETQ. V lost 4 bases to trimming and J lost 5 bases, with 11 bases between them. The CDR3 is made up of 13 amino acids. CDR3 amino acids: CASSDNRVDTQYF. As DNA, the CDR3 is TGCGCCAGCAGCGATAACAGGGTAGATACGCAGTATTTT.

The DNA for the CDR3 is TGTGCCACCAGGGGGCCTGACACTGAAGCTTTCTTT. It encodes CATRGPDTEAFF. V gene TRBV10-3 combines with J gene TRBJ1-1, with 8 bases aligning to TRBD1. This CDR3 comprises 12 residues. V was clipped by 10 bases and J by 3 bases; unmatched bases: 4. CDR1 is ENHRY, CDR2 SYGVKD, per germline.

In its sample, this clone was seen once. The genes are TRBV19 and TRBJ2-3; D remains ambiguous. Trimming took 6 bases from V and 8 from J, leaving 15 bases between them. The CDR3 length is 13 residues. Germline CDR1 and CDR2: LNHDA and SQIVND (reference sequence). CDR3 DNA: TGTGCCAGTAGCCCTCCCGGCCGGGTTACGCAGTATTTT. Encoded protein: CASSPPGRVTQYF. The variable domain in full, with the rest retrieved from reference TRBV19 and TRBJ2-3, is DGGITQSPKYLFRKEGQNVTLSCEQNLNHDAMYWYRQDPGQGLRLIYYSQIVNDFQKGDIAEGYSVSREKKESFPLTVTSAQKNPTAFYLCASSPPGRVTQYFGPGTRLTVL.

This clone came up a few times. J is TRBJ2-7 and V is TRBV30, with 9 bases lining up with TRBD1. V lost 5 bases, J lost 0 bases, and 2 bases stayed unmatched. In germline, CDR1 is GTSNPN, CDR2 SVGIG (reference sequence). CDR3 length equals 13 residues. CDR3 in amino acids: CAWETGGSYEQYF. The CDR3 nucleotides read TGTGCCTGGGAGACAGGGGGCTCCTACGAGCAGTACTTC. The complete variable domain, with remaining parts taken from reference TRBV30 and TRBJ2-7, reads SQTIHQWPATLVQPVGSPLSLECTVEGTSNPNLYWYRQAAGRGLQLLFYSVGIGQISSEVPQNLSASRPQDRQFILSSKKLLLSDSGFYLCAWETGGSYEQYFGPGTRLTVT.

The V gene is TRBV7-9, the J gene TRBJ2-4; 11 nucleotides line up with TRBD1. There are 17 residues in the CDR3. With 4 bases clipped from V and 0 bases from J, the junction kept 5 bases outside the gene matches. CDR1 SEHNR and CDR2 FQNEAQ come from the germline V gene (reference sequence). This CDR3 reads CASSSTGQGGAKNIQYF. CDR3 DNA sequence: TGTGCCAGCAGCTCTACGGGACAGGGGGGAGCCAAAAACATTCAGTACTTC.

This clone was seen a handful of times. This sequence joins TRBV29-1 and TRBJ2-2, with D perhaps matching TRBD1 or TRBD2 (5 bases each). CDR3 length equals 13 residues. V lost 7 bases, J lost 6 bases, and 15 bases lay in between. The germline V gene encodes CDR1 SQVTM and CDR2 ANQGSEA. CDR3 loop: CSAALRGAGELFF. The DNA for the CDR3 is TGCAGCGCCGCGTTAAGGGGAGCCGGGGAGCTGTTTTTT.

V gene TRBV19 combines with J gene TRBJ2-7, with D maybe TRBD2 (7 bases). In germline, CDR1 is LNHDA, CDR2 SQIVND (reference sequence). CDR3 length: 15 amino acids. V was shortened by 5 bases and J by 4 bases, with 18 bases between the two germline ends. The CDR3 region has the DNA TGTGCCAGTAGTTGGGGCGGGGGCCGGGGTTACGAGCAGTACTTC. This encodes CASSWGGGRGYEQYF.